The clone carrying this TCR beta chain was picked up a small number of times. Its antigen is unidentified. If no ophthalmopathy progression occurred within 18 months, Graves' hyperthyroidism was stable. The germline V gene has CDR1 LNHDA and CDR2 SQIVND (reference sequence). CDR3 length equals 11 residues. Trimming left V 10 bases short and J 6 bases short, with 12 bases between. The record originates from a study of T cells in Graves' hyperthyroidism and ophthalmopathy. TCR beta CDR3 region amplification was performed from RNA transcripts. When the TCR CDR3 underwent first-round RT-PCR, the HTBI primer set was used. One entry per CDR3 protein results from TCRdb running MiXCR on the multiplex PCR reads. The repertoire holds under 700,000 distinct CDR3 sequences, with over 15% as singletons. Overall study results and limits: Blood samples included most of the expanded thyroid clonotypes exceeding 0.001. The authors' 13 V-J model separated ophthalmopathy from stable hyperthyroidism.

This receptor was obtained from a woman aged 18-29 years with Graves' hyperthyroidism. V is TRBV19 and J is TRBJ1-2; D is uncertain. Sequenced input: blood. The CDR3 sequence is CATAGFNGYTF. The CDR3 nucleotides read TGTGCCACCGCGGGCTTCAATGGCTACACCTTC.